The clone carrying this T cell receptor beta chain has just a few counts. Each single cDNA molecule received a unique molecular identifier. TCRdb ran MiXCR on the 5' RACE reads and lists one entry per CDR3 protein. This repertoire shows about 130,000 distinct CDR3 sequences, 14% to 15% found once; its top ten account for 20% to 25%. This sample was included in a study of early T cells in non-severe SARS-CoV-2 infection. Sequencing input: whole blood. This receptor was taken from an adult who was a healthcare worker with PCR-confirmed SARS-CoV-2 infection or an uninfected control (not recorded which).

The CDR3 coding sequence is TGTGCCAGCAGCGGGCCTATTAGCTCCTACAATGAGCAGTTCTTC. This codes for CASSGPISSYNEQFF. This chain links TRBV5-6 with TRBJ2-1, with D unresolved. From germline, CDR1 is SGHDT and CDR2 YYEEEE. V lost 4 bases and J lost 0, with 11 bases in between. CDR3 length: 15 amino acids.